This T cell receptor beta chain is from a study of Ad26.COV2.S vaccination and SARS-CoV-2 variants. Across the study: A COV1001 Ad26.COV2.S trial-arm participant provided the sample. By the intramuscular route, Ad26.COV2.S was given once, or twice 56 days apart. Study findings and constraints: Following vaccination, spike-specific CD8+ and CD4+ T cell responses reportedly exhibited substantial breadth.

Sequenced by immunoSEQ multiplex PCR; TCRdb stores in-frame clones only, minus some. The sample shows a few hundred thousand clones, approximately 90% of them seen only once. This sample's treatment: 19 received Ad26.COV2.S at low or high dose, single or two shots; about 5 received placebo; per-sample allocation not given. Material that was analyzed had been drawn on day 63 after the first vaccine or placebo injection. The administered vaccine (an Ad26 vector) expressed Wuhan-strain SARS-CoV-2 spike. The CDR3 length is 16 residues. V lost 2 bases, J lost 1 base, and 8 bases stayed unmatched. Germline CDR1 and CDR2: SGHRS and YFSETQ. Comments on this clone: Its antigen is currently unknown.

The rearrangement uses TRBV5-1 and TRBJ1-1, with TRBD1 matching over 7 bases. This specimen consisted of peripheral blood, obtained in a trial of Ad26.COV2.S vaccine versus placebo. The TCR originated in a person between 18 and 60 years old who received the Ad26.COV2.S COVID-19 vaccine or a placebo. CDR3: CASSLYTGVGNTEAFF. The CDR3 region has the DNA TGCGCCAGCAGCTTATATACAGGGGTGGGGAACACTGAAGCTTTCTTT.